The 13 T cell receptor beta chains below all came from one sample that was sequenced in a study of blood T cell repertoires in COVID-19. TCRdb keeps only in-frame clones here, not all; method: immunoSEQ multiplex PCR. The data show roughly 80,000 clones, roughly 89% seen once. Specimen: peripheral blood. The receptors originated from a woman in her 50s in a cohort sampled during active COVID-19.

The chain is built from TRBV5-4 and TRBJ2-3, with D possibly being TRBD1 (6 bases). Trimming shortened V by 0 bases and J by 2 bases, and 7 bases separated the two germline ends. This CDR3 has 14 amino acids. Germline CDR1 SGHNT, CDR2 YYREEE (reference sequence). The CDR3 reads CASSLDRVTDTQYF. CDR3 bases: TGTGCCAGCAGCTTGGACAGGGTCACAGATACGCAGTATTTT.

CDR3 sequence: CASSYGSGGATGELFF. The CDR3 DNA is TGTGCCAGCAGTTACGGTAGCGGGGGGGCCACCGGGGAGCTGTTTTTT. V and J are TRBV6-5 and TRBJ2-2, with 11 bases fitting TRBD2. The junction had 3 bases not matched to a gene; V was cut back by 2 bases and J by 4 bases. This CDR3 has 16 residues. CDR1 is MNHEY, CDR2 SVGAGI, per germline.

The chain recombines TRBV6-5 with TRBJ1-5; TRBD1 is a possible D gene (5 bases). The germline V gene has CDR1 MNHEY and CDR2 SVGAGI. The CDR3 runs to 14 residues. Trimming took 5 bases from V and 6 from J, leaving 14 bases between them. This chain's CDR3 is CASSPGLQAQPQHF. The CDR3 DNA is TGTGCCAGCAGTCCGGGACTCCAGGCTCAGCCCCAGCATTTT.

The chain recombines TRBV24-1 with TRBJ2-5, with a weak D call TRBD1 (6 bases). Germline CDR1 reads KGHDR; CDR2 reads SFDVKD. With 5 bases removed from V and 2 bases from J, the gap between germline ends came to 11 bases. The CDR3 is made up of 14 amino acids. The CDR3 loop reads CATSGQGYQETQYF. The CDR3 DNA sequence: TGTGCCACCAGTGGCCAGGGGTATCAAGAGACCCAGTACTTC.

By share, this clone counts as medium-sized (0.01 to 0.1%). V gene TRBV21-1 combines with J gene TRBJ2-3; the D call in the table, TRBD1, was not verified against the DNA. TRBV21-1 is given as a pseudogene. The CDR3 has 15 residues. The CDR3 DNA reads as TGTGCCAGCAGCGCATACAGGGGTAGCACAGATACGCAGTATTTT. Amino acids: CASSAYRGSTDTQYF.

The V call is TRBV25-1, the J call TRBJ1-4; no reliable D call. The CDR3 sequence is 15 residues long. Per the germline V gene, CDR1 is MGHDK and CDR2 is SYGVNS. The V end was cut by 3 bases, the J end by 2 bases, with 10 bases between. CDR3 sequence: CASSDQFNTNEKLFF. CDR3 nucleotides: TGTGCCAGCAGTGACCAGTTCAACACTAATGAAAAACTGTTTTTT.

The chain links TRBV19 to TRBJ2-2, with a weak D call TRBD1 (5 bases). Germline lookup yields CDR1 LNHDA and CDR2 SQIVND (reference sequence). CDR3 length: 15 residues. Trimming shortened V by 7 bases and J by 7 bases, and 19 bases separated the two germline ends. This CDR3 reads CASTIWAGKFGELFF. CDR3 sequence (DNA): TGTGCCAGTACCATATGGGCAGGGAAGTTCGGGGAGCTGTTTTTT. The variable domain in full, with the rest retrieved from reference TRBV19 and TRBJ2-2, is DGGITQSPKYLFRKEGQNVTLSCEQNLNHDAMYWYRQDPGQGLRLIYYSQIVNDFQKGDIAEGYSVSREKKESFPLTVTSAQKNPTAFYLCASTIWAGKFGELFFGEGSRLTVL.

This chain connects TRBV19 to TRBJ1-5; a possible D gene is TRBD1 (5 bases). The CDR3 consists of 15 residues. The V gene's germline CDR1 is LNHDA and CDR2 SQIVND (reference sequence). The ends were cut back, 7 bases at V and 4 bases at J, with 17 bases in the middle. The CDR3 coding sequence is TGTGCCAGTACCCCAAGGGGCCGGAAAAATCAGCCCCAGCATTTT. Translating it yields CASTPRGRKNQPQHF.

This chain connects TRBV30 to TRBJ2-5; tentative D call: TRBD1 (6 bases). Germline lookup yields CDR1 GTSNPN and CDR2 SVGIG (reference sequence). The V end was cut by 3 bases, the J end by 1 base, with 18 bases between. The CDR3 consists of 16 residues. Written as DNA, the CDR3 is TGTGCCTGGAGATCCCCCCGGGACACCTTCCAAGAGACCCAGTACTTC. Residues: CAWRSPRDTFQETQYF. Full variable domain (missing parts from reference TRBV30 and TRBJ2-5): SQTIHQWPATLVQPVGSPLSLECTVEGTSNPNLYWYRQAAGRGLQLLFYSVGIGQISSEVPQNLSASRPQDRQFILSSKKLLLSDSGFYLCAWRSPRDTFQETQYFGPGTRLLVL.

This chain links TRBV6-5 with TRBJ2-1; D gene unclear. V was clipped by 7 bases and J by 0 bases, with 13 bases between them. The length of the CDR3 is 15 residues. The V gene's germline CDR1 is MNHEY and CDR2 SVGAGI. This CDR3 reads CASIFGLSSYNEQFF. CDR3 nucleotides: TGTGCCAGCATCTTCGGTCTGAGCTCCTACAATGAGCAGTTCTTC.

The rearrangement joins TRBV20-1 to TRBJ2-5, with TRBD1 as a possible D gene (7 bases). The CDR3 loop spans 14 amino acids. The V gene lost 3 bases and the J gene lost 2 bases, with 13 bases spanning the gap. Germline V gene lookup returns CDR1 DFQATT and CDR2 SNEGSKA (reference sequence). The DNA of the CDR3 is TGCAGTGCTAGTGGAGGGGGCCCACAAGAGACCCAGTACTTC. Protein product: CSASGGGPQETQYF.

This chain uses TRBV5-4 with TRBJ2-2, with D possibly TRBD2 on 5 matching bases. The CDR3 sequence is 13 residues long. Germline V CDR1 and CDR2: SGHNT, YYREEE (reference sequence). V gave up 2 bases and J gave up 10 bases, with 12 bases separating them. CDR3: CASSFSKEVELFF. The CDR3 nucleotides read TGTGCCAGCAGCTTTAGTAAGGAGGTGGAGCTGTTTTTT.

J is TRBJ1-5 and V is TRBV5-1; TRBD1 agrees at 11 bases. The V and J ends lost 5 bases and 0 bases, in that order; junction bases with no gene match: 22. Germline V gene sequence: CDR1 SGHRS, CDR2 YFSETQ. This CDR3 is built from 22 residues. The CDR3 region is CASRLPGQGDRNNKYSNQPQHF. In DNA, the CDR3 is TGCGCCAGCAGACTACCGGGACAGGGGGATAGAAATAACAAATATAGCAATCAGCCCCAGCATTTT.